A single sample is the source of the 32 T cell receptor beta chains below, sequenced in a study of cytomegalovirus exposure and HLA in healthy donors. Produced via immunoSEQ multiplex PCR; TCRdb's table is partial and in-frame only. The repertoire consists of 150,000 to 200,000 clones, with about 86% occurring once and the leading ten covering 1.4%. The sequenced sample consisted of PBMCs. Receptors were obtained from a woman aged 30 to 39 in good health and CMV-seronegative.

V and J are TRBV4-1 and TRBJ2-7, with 8 nucleotides matching TRBD2. With 4 bases clipped from V and 3 bases from J, the junction kept 5 bases outside the gene matches. Per the germline V gene, CDR1 is MGHRA and CDR2 is YSYEKL. This CDR3 has 14 residues. In nucleotides, the CDR3 is TGCGCCAGCAGCCCTATAGCGGGGCACTACGAGCAGTACTTC. Encoded protein: CASSPIAGHYEQYF.

CDR3: CASSSNYNSPLHF. Here the CDR3 DNA reads TGTGCCAGCAGTTCAAACTATAATTCACCCCTCCACTTT. The chain is built from TRBV2 and TRBJ1-6; no clear D. With 5 bases removed from V and 3 bases from J, the gap between germline ends came to 5 bases. The CDR3 runs 13 residues. Germline CDR1 is SNHLY and CDR2 is FYNNEI.

CDR3 coding DNA: TGTGCCAGCAGTTTATCGGCCCGGGGAGCAACTAATGAAAAACTGTTTTTT. This translates into CASSLSARGATNEKLFF. The rearrangement links TRBV27 to TRBJ1-4; D call uncertain. CDR1 is MNHEY, CDR2 SMNVEV, per germline (reference sequence). The V gene lost 0 bases and the J gene lost 0 bases, with 11 bases spanning the gap. The CDR3 totals 17 residues.

This chain links TRBV9 with TRBJ1-5; 7 nucleotides match TRBD1. Germline lookup yields CDR1 SGDLS and CDR2 YYNGEE. Trimming cost V 0 bases and J 5 bases; bases outside gene matches: 2. This CDR3 is built from 14 residues. The CDR3 DNA reads TGTGCCAGCAGCGTAGGTCAGGGGGATCAGCCCCAGCATTTT. Its protein product is CASSVGQGDQPQHF. Using reference TRBV9 and TRBJ1-5 for the parts outside the CDR3, the full variable domain is DSGVTQTPKHLITATGQRVTLRCSPRSGDLSVYWYQQSLDQGLQFLIQYYNGEERAKGNILERFSAQQFPDLHSELNLSSLELGDSALYFCASSVGQGDQPQHFGDGTRLSIL.

CDR3 nucleotide sequence: TGTGCCAGCAGTCTGTTAGCGGGGGGCCCCTACAATGAGCAGTTCTTC. It codes for CASSLLAGGPYNEQFF. The chain joins TRBV27 to TRBJ2-1; 10 nucleotides match TRBD2. The CDR3 has 16 residues. CDR1 is MNHEY and CDR2 is SMNVEV in the germline V gene (reference sequence). After removal of 5 bases from V and 2 bases from J, the junction contained 6 bases not matched to a gene.

V and J are TRBV5-1 and TRBJ2-2; D possibly corresponds to TRBD1 (5 bases). The CDR3 extends over 15 amino acids. CDR1 SGHRS and CDR2 YFSETQ come from the germline V gene. V was pared by 1 base and J by 0 bases, with 7 bases between. CDR3 bases: TGCGCCAGCAGCTTGACGACAGCGAACACCGGGGAGCTGTTTTTT. It codes for CASSLTTANTGELFF.

This clone was recorded once. V gene TRBV29-1 combines with J gene TRBJ2-7, with 7 bases identical to TRBD1. The junction had 3 bases not matched to a gene; V was cut back by 5 bases and J by 2 bases. The CDR3 runs to 12 residues. CDR1 SQVTM and CDR2 ANQGSEA come from the germline V gene. Written as DNA, the CDR3 is TGCAGCGTTAGAGGGGGCCCCTACGAGCAGTACTTC. This codes for CSVRGGPYEQYF.

This clone came up once. This chain connects TRBV13 to TRBJ1-2; 8 positions agree with TRBD1. Germline CDR1 reads PRHDT; CDR2 reads FYEKMQ (reference sequence). V shed 1 base and J 1 base; nucleotides not matched to a gene: 2. CDR3 length: 15 residues. For the CDR3, the DNA is TGTGCCAGCAGCTTAGCCGGACAGGGTAACTATGGCTACACCTTC. It is translated as CASSLAGQGNYGYTF. Combining the CDR3 with reference TRBV13 and TRBJ1-2 gives the whole variable domain AAGVIQSPRHLIKEKRETATLKCYPIPRHDTVYWYQQGPGQDPQFLISFYEKMQSDKGSIPDRFSAQQFSDYHSELNMSSLELGDSALYFCASSLAGQGNYGYTFGSGTRLTVV.

J is TRBJ1-2 and V is TRBV9, with D perhaps TRBD1 (6 bases). The germline gives CDR1 SGDLS, CDR2 YYNGEE. Trimming cost V 2 bases and J 4 bases, with 15 bases left between them. This CDR3 spans 15 amino acids. CDR3 nucleotides: TGTGCCAGCAGCGTCGTAGGGGGACACTCCTATGGCTACACCTTC. Translation gives CASSVVGGHSYGYTF.

This CDR3 is CASRDGTTSPGYTF. CDR3 nucleotides: TGTGCCAGCAGGGACGGGACAACGAGTCCAGGCTACACCTTC. The chain combines TRBV7-9 with TRBJ1-2; TRBD1 is a possible D gene (6 bases). The CDR3 sequence is 14 residues long. Trimming shortened V by 6 bases and J by 8 bases, and 19 bases separated the two germline ends. Germline CDR1 reads SEHNR; CDR2 reads FQNEAQ (reference sequence).

Comments on this clone: At the DNA level, this CDR3 is encoded by other sequences in the same sample as well. The CDR3 DNA reads TGTGCCAGCAGTTTTCTACTAGCGGGGGGTACAGATACGCAGTATTTT. Its translation: CASSFLLAGGTDTQYF. This chain uses TRBV27 with TRBJ2-3; TRBD2 matches 12 bases. CDR1 is MNHEY, CDR2 SMNVEV, per germline (reference sequence). V was clipped by 3 bases and J by 3 bases; unmatched bases: 4. This CDR3 has 16 residues.

The chain uses TRBV30 and TRBJ2-7; D gene uncertain. CDR3 length: 11 residues. CDR1 is GTSNPN, CDR2 SVGIG, per germline (reference sequence). The V end was cut by 2 bases, the J end by 3 bases, with 5 bases between. This chain's CDR3 is CAWSSGYEQYF. CDR3 DNA sequence: TGTGCCTGGAGTTCAGGCTACGAGCAGTACTTC.

This clone was counted only a few times. This sequence joins TRBV30 and TRBJ1-6; 8 bases map to TRBD1. Looked up from germline, CDR1 is GTSNPN and CDR2 is SVGIG (reference sequence). V trimming: 2 bases; J trimming: 5 bases; junction bases outside the gene matches: 2. CDR3 length: 14 residues. The CDR3 loop reads CAWSLGQDNSPLHF. CDR3 sequence (DNA): TGTGCCTGGAGTTTGGGACAGGATAATTCACCCCTCCACTTT.

The gene calls are TRBV7-2 and TRBJ1-6; 8 positions match TRBD1. Germline trimming cut 5 bases from V and 6 bases from J; bases unmatched to any gene: 6. Germline CDR1 and CDR2: SGHTA and FQGNSA. The CDR3 contains 15 residues. This CDR3 is CASSTGTGANSPLHF. The CDR3 DNA reads TGTGCCAGCAGCACAGGGACAGGAGCTAATTCACCCCTCCACTTT.

The chain combines TRBV4-1 with TRBJ1-1, with D possibly being TRBD1 (6 bases). Germline lookup yields CDR1 MGHRA and CDR2 YSYEKL. The CDR3 contains 14 residues. The V gene lost 1 base and the J gene lost 5 bases, with 11 bases spanning the gap. The CDR3 spells CASSQGGGRTEAFF. As DNA, the CDR3 is TGCGCCAGCAGCCAAGGGGGGGGCCGAACTGAAGCTTTCTTT.

This clone is a singleton in its sample. This rearrangement joins TRBV6-5 to TRBJ2-5; 9 bases are shared with TRBD2. Germline CDR1 reads MNHEY; CDR2 reads SVGAGI. The CDR3 consists of 14 residues. Unmatched junction bases numbered 2, after V lost 5 bases and J lost 1 base. In DNA form, the CDR3 reads TGTGCCAGCAGTGCGCGGGGGGGCCAAGAGACCCAGTACTTC. This sequence encodes CASSARGGQETQYF.

This chain connects TRBV27 to TRBJ1-4, with TRBD1 matching over 7 bases. CDR3 length: 15 amino acids. Germline assignment: CDR1 MNHEY and CDR2 SMNVEV (reference sequence). V dropped 4 bases and J dropped 8; count of bases not matched to a gene: 10. CDR3 in DNA: TGTGCCAGCAGTTCCGTGACAGGGAGTTACGAAAAACTGTTTTTT. Translation gives CASSSVTGSYEKLFF.

The chain recombines TRBV2 with TRBJ2-5, with TRBD2 as a possible D gene (7 bases). The germline V and J ends were trimmed by 8 bases and 1 base, with 11 bases remaining between them. Germline-derived CDR1 and CDR2 are SNHLY and FYNNEI. CDR3 size: 13 residues. The CDR3 DNA reads TGTGCCAGCGGGGGGGCCCTCCAAGAGACCCAGTACTTC. Translation gives CASGGALQETQYF.

The chain is built from TRBV27 and TRBJ2-3; 9 bases agree with TRBD2. J gave up 1 base and V 6 bases, and 11 bases lay outside the gene matches. The germline CDR1 and CDR2 sequences are MNHEY and SMNVEV (reference sequence). The CDR3 runs to 17 residues. The CDR3 region is CASSHPRPSGGTDTQYF. In DNA form, the CDR3 reads TGTGCCAGCAGCCATCCGCGGCCTAGCGGGGGCACAGATACGCAGTATTTT.

V is TRBV6-1 and J is TRBJ2-1; 8 bases match TRBD1. The CDR3 consists of 15 residues. In germline, CDR1 is MNHNS, CDR2 SASEGT. The trim removed 2 bases at V and 3 bases at J, leaving 3 bases unmatched. CDR3 sequence (DNA): TGTGCCAGCAGTGAATCCGACAGGGGCTACAATGAGCAGTTCTTC. Encoded protein: CASSESDRGYNEQFF.

This clone was seen a handful of times. The gene calls are TRBV27 and TRBJ2-1; D is ambiguous. V was clipped by 3 bases and J by 5 bases, with 17 bases between them. The CDR3 contains 16 residues. CDR1 and CDR2 (germline): MNHEY, SMNVEV (reference sequence). The CDR3 nucleotides read TGTGCCAGCAGTTTGCACACAACCAGATCAAACAATGAGCAGTTCTTC. It encodes CASSLHTTRSNNEQFF.

The V and J genes are TRBV6-6 and TRBJ2-7, with 7 bases fitting TRBD1. Losses at the gene ends were 5 bases for V and 0 bases for J; bases not matched to a gene: 7. The CDR3 consists of 15 residues. Germline values: CDR1 MNHNY, CDR2 SVGAGI (reference sequence). CDR3 region: CASSSTGQSSYEQYF. CDR3 DNA: TGTGCCAGCAGTAGTACGGGACAGAGCTCCTACGAGCAGTACTTC.

The chain joins TRBV7-2 to TRBJ2-7; D is ambiguous. Trimming took 4 bases from V and 5 from J, leaving 18 bases between them. The CDR3 length is 15 residues. Germline CDR1 SGHTA, CDR2 FQGNSA. The CDR3 protein is CASSSPRNSPHEQYF. The CDR3, as DNA: TGTGCCAGCAGCTCACCCCGGAACAGCCCGCACGAGCAGTACTTC.

This chain links TRBV7-2 with TRBJ1-4, with 12 bases lining up with TRBD1. The ends lost 5 bases at V and 8 bases at J; junction bases unmatched: 6. The CDR3 covers 15 residues. CDR1 SGHTA and CDR2 FQGNSA come from the germline V gene. The CDR3 nucleotides are TGTGCCAGCAGCCAGACCGGGACAGGGGGCGAAAAACTGTTTTTT. It specifies CASSQTGTGGEKLFF.

The chain couples TRBV27 to TRBJ2-1; D perhaps matches TRBD2 (5 bases). The germline V gene has CDR1 MNHEY and CDR2 SMNVEV (reference sequence). V lost 3 bases to trimming and J lost 7 bases, with 16 bases between them. There are 15 residues in the CDR3. CDR3 residues: CASSFLTGLPNEQFF. The CDR3 nucleotides read TGTGCCAGCAGTTTCCTGACTGGACTGCCTAATGAGCAGTTCTTC.

The genes are TRBV9 and TRBJ1-6; D might be TRBD1 (6 bases). The ends were cut back, 4 bases at V and 10 bases at J, with 12 bases in the middle. This CDR3 is built from 13 residues. Germline V gene sequence: CDR1 SGDLS, CDR2 YYNGEE. The chain's CDR3 is CASSSQGYSPLHF. CDR3 bases: TGTGCCAGCAGCTCCCAGGGGTACTCACCCCTCCACTTT. Combining the CDR3 with reference TRBV9 and TRBJ1-6 gives the whole variable domain DSGVTQTPKHLITATGQRVTLRCSPRSGDLSVYWYQQSLDQGLQFLIQYYNGEERAKGNILERFSAQQFPDLHSELNLSSLELGDSALYFCASSSQGYSPLHFGNGTRLTVT.

The V call is TRBV28, the J call TRBJ1-5, with TRBD1 matching over 8 bases. The V gene end was trimmed by 2 bases and the J gene end by 7 bases; junction bases not matched to a gene: 7. The CDR3 extends over 15 amino acids. CDR1 is MDHEN and CDR2 is SYDVKM in the germline V gene. The CDR3 sequence: CASSLRGQGWQPQHF. The DNA for the CDR3 is TGTGCCAGCAGTTTACGAGGACAGGGATGGCAGCCCCAGCATTTT.

This chain links TRBV14 with TRBJ2-1; tentatively, D is TRBD2 (5 bases). Trimming shortened V by 5 bases and J by 2 bases, and 16 bases separated the two germline ends. Germline V CDR1 and CDR2: SGHDN, FVKESK. There are 16 residues in the CDR3. The CDR3: CASSFAYEGAYNEQFF. CDR3 DNA sequence: TGTGCCAGCAGCTTCGCCTACGAGGGAGCCTACAATGAGCAGTTCTTC.

This clone was observed at least ten times. The chain joins TRBV6-4 to TRBJ2-3, with 9 bases lining up with TRBD2. V shed 2 bases and J 5 bases; nucleotides not matched to a gene: 8. Looked up from germline, CDR1 is MRHNA and CDR2 is SNTAGT. The CDR3 runs to 16 residues. CDR3 sequence: CASSDKAGGPVDTQYF. The CDR3 nucleotides read TGTGCCAGCAGTGACAAGGCGGGGGGGCCAGTAGATACGCAGTATTTT.

V is TRBV6-5 and J is TRBJ1-4, with TRBD1 matching 8 bases. With V trimmed by 0 bases and J by 3 bases, 0 bases remained unmatched. The germline V gene encodes CDR1 MNHEY and CDR2 SVGAGI. CDR3 length: 15 residues. In DNA form, the CDR3 reads TGTGCCAGCAGTTACTCGACAGGGGCTAATGAAAAACTGTTTTTT. It yields the protein CASSYSTGANEKLFF.

The chain recombines TRBV5-4 with TRBJ1-1; 8 bases fit TRBD1. V shed 0 bases, J shed 3 bases, and the junction held 4 bases outside the gene matches. This CDR3 spans 15 amino acids. CDR1 and CDR2 from the germline V gene are SGHNT and YYREEE (reference sequence). CDR3 sequence reads: CASSLGTGTYTEAFF. The CDR3, as DNA: TGTGCCAGCAGCTTGGGGACAGGGACTTACACTGAAGCTTTCTTT. The full variable domain, in which reference TRBV5-4 and TRBJ1-1 provide the parts outside the CDR3, is ETGVTQSPTHLIKTRGQQVTLRCSSQSGHNTVSWYQQALGQGPQFIFQYYREEENGRGNFPPRFSGLQFPNYSSELNVNALELDDSALYLCASSLGTGTYTEAFFGQGTRLTVV.

The rearrangement links TRBV11-2 to TRBJ2-7; TRBD1 might be the D (5 bases). This CDR3 has 17 residues. Germline lookup yields CDR1 SGHAT and CDR2 FQNNGV. The V end was cut by 5 bases, the J end by 2 bases, with 22 bases between. CDR3 bases: TGTGCCAGCAGCCTTCCTTGGGGCGGACCCCCTACCTACGAGCAGTACTTC. Translating it yields CASSLPWGGPPTYEQYF.